This TCR beta chain stems from a study of Tregs in tolerant kidney transplant recipients. The study, taken as a whole, reports: Antigen-driven expansion was suggested because donor-specific Tregs expanded more than all Tregs in tolerant patients. Expanding Tregs on activated donor B cells appeared to best identify donor-specific TCRbeta clones.

The V gene lost 5 bases and the J gene lost 2 bases, with 13 bases spanning the gap. This CDR3 spans 15 amino acids. Per germline, CDR1 MDHEN and CDR2 SYDVKM. Only in-frame clones appear in the TCRdb table, and some are missing; sequencing was by immunoSEQ multiplex PCR. Counted here are some 71,000 clones, 70% to 90% occurring once; the ten biggest clones make up more than 0.35%. Unstimulated regulatory T cells (CD4+CD25+CD127-), CD4+CD25- non-regulatory cells, CD4 and CD8 cells were FACS-sorted from thawed PBMCs. This clone was found once. What it binds is not known. The sequences come from CD4+ T cells from blood, collected before the transplant. This chain uses TRBV28 with TRBJ1-5; D is unclear. The clonotype comes from a human donor who received a combined kidney and bone marrow transplant. The CDR3 DNA follows: TGTGCCAGCAGTCGAGGGTCGCTGGGCAATCAGCCCCAGCATTTT. Protein sequence: CASSRGSLGNQPQHF.